The 23 T cell receptor beta chains given below trace back to one sample, sequenced in a study of regulatory and conventional T cells in RAG deficiency. The data were produced by immunoSEQ multiplex PCR, yet TCRdb's version contains in-frame clones alone and is incomplete. The sample shows about 9,500 clones, 89% of them seen only once. The sorted regulatory T cells were CD4+, CD25-high and CD127-low, with genomic DNA sequenced. This sample was shared with a second study, whose subject was regulatory T cells. This second study says: The primer mix had 52 TRBV and 13 TRBJ primers.

Sequencing input: Tregs sorted from blood. These receptors were obtained from a human donor in good health.

CDR3 in amino acids: CAWSVTERHDSYEQYF. CDR3 bases: TGTGCCTGGAGTGTAACGGAAAGACACGACTCCTACGAGCAGTACTTC. J is TRBJ2-7 and V is TRBV30; unclear D gene. V was shortened by 0 bases and J by 0 bases, with 15 bases between the two germline ends. Germline V CDR1 and CDR2: GTSNPN, SVGIG (reference sequence). This CDR3 contains 16 residues.

The rearrangement links TRBV18 to TRBJ1-5; no firm D call. CDR3 length: 13 residues. V lost 1 base to trimming and J lost 4 bases, with 5 bases between them. The germline V gene has CDR1 KGHSH and CDR2 LQKENI. The CDR3 region is CASSPLYNQPQHF. CDR3 DNA: TGTGCCAGCTCACCACTCTATAATCAGCCCCAGCATTTT.

The rearrangement uses TRBV6-6 and TRBJ2-7; 9 bases agree with TRBD2. The V gene end was trimmed by 5 bases and the J gene end by 0 bases; junction bases not matched to a gene: 5. CDR1 and CDR2 from the germline V gene are MNHNY and SVGAGI (reference sequence). The CDR3 length is 15 residues. The CDR3 sequence: CASSLTSGSSYEQYF. For the CDR3, the DNA is TGTGCCAGCAGTCTGACTAGCGGCAGCTCCTACGAGCAGTACTTC.

V gene TRBV7-3 combines with J gene TRBJ1-5, with D unclear. The CDR3 is 15 residues long. Looked up from germline, CDR1 is SGHTA and CDR2 is FQGTGA. The V end lost 2 bases, the J end lost 1 base, and 9 bases lay between the germline ends. CDR3 residues: CASSLVRESNQPQHF. CDR3 nucleotide sequence: TGTGCCAGCAGCTTAGTCCGAGAGAGCAATCAGCCCCAGCATTTT.

The chain is built from TRBV5-1 and TRBJ1-1; 7 bases match TRBD1. The CDR3 is 15 amino acids. Trimming at V came to 1 base and at J to 1 base, leaving 4 bases not matched to a gene. CDR1 and CDR2 from the germline V gene are SGHRS and YFSETQ. CDR3 nucleotides: TGCGCCAGCAGCTTGCGACAGGGCCGGAACACTGAAGCTTTCTTT. Protein product: CASSLRQGRNTEAFF.

The chain joins TRBV29-1 to TRBJ2-1; no firm D call. Germline CDR1 reads SQVTM; CDR2 reads ANQGSEA. This CDR3 is 11 amino acids long. V lost 3 bases to trimming and J lost 4 bases, with 4 bases between them. CDR3 residues: CSVDLYNEQFF. Written as DNA, the CDR3 is TGCAGCGTTGATTTATACAATGAGCAGTTCTTC.

The J gene is TRBJ2-3, the V gene TRBV5-1, with D perhaps TRBD2 (6 bases). Germline loops: CDR1 SGHRS, CDR2 YFSETQ. This CDR3 comprises 15 residues. With 4 bases removed from V and 0 bases from J, the gap between germline ends came to 12 bases. The CDR3 region has the DNA TGCGCCAGCAGCCCTAGCGTAAGCAGCACAGATACGCAGTATTTT. Translated, it gives CASSPSVSSTDTQYF.

The chain is built from TRBV11-3 and TRBJ1-1; the D is unclear. Germline V gene lookup returns CDR1 SGHNT and CDR2 YENEEA. Trimming stripped 4 bases from V and 3 bases from J, with 9 bases between. The CDR3 totals 13 residues. The CDR3 region has the DNA TGTGCCAGCAGCTCCCCCTGGGACACTGAAGCTTTCTTT. As protein: CASSSPWDTEAFF.

This chain links TRBV11-3 with TRBJ2-7, with D hard to call. The germline gives CDR1 SGHNT, CDR2 YENEEA. Trimming pared 0 bases from V and 3 bases from J, leaving 6 bases between. The CDR3 runs 13 residues. The CDR3 here is CASSLDGRYEQYF. CDR3 nucleotides: TGTGCCAGCAGCTTAGACGGGCGCTACGAGCAGTACTTC. The full variable domain, rest sourced from reference TRBV11-3 and TRBJ2-7, is EAGVVQSPRYKIIEKKQPVAFWCNPISGHNTLYWYLQNLGQGPELLIRYENEEAVDDSQLPKDRFSAERLKGVDSTLKIQPAELGDSAVYLCASSLDGRYEQYFGPGTRLTVT.

Only a few counts were recorded for this clone. The chain couples TRBV10-3 to TRBJ2-7; D might be TRBD2 (5 bases). The CDR3 loop spans 12 amino acids. Per the germline V gene, CDR1 is ENHRY and CDR2 is SYGVKD. With 10 bases removed from V and 4 bases from J, the gap between germline ends came to 14 bases. Here the CDR3 reads CATSGKVYEQYF. Here the CDR3 DNA reads TGTGCCACCTCGGGGAAGGTTTACGAGCAGTACTTC.

This clone has only one observation. The chain links TRBV4-2 to TRBJ2-3; D might be TRBD1 or TRBD2, each matching 5 bases. Looked up from germline, CDR1 is LGHNA and CDR2 is YNFKEQ. Deletions cut 0 bases from V and 6 bases from J, with 13 bases between. The CDR3 covers 15 residues. The CDR3: CASSQEGTAGDTQYF. CDR3 sequence (DNA): TGTGCCAGCAGCCAAGAAGGGACCGCCGGGGATACGCAGTATTTT.

V gene TRBV5-4 combines with J gene TRBJ2-7, with 8 bases fitting TRBD2. The junction had 9 bases not matched to a gene; V was cut back by 0 bases and J by 4 bases. The CDR3 is 16 amino acids. Germline V gives CDR1 SGHNT, CDR2 YYREEE (reference sequence). CDR3 sequence: CASSLGAGGLVYEQYF. DNA of the CDR3: TGTGCCAGCAGCTTGGGGGCTGGGGGACTAGTATACGAGCAGTACTTC.

This clone was picked up one time. This chain joins TRBV11-3 and TRBJ1-1; D ambiguous. CDR1 is SGHNT and CDR2 is YENEEA in the germline V gene. The CDR3 has 17 residues. Trimming took 5 bases from V and 3 from J, leaving 22 bases between them. The CDR3 DNA reads TGTGCCAGCAGCCCCCGGGTCCAAGGGCGGCTTTACACTGAAGCTTTCTTT. As protein: CASSPRVQGRLYTEAFF.

The V gene is TRBV6-6, the J gene TRBJ1-5; D ambiguous. The CDR3 is 14 amino acids. Germline CDR1 and CDR2: MNHNY and SVGAGI (reference sequence). The V and J ends lost 2 bases and 3 bases respectively, with 8 bases between them. As DNA, the CDR3 is TGTGCCAGCAGTTACGGAGGAAACAATCAGCCCCAGCATTTT. Translated: CASSYGGNNQPQHF.

The V call is TRBV5-1, the J call TRBJ2-5; 7 nucleotides agree with TRBD2. Germline assignment: CDR1 SGHRS and CDR2 YFSETQ. Unmatched junction bases numbered 9, after V lost 0 bases and J lost 4 bases. This CDR3 is 16 amino acids long. The CDR3 bases are TGCGCCAGCAGCTTGGCCGTGACGGGGGGTCGAGAGACCCAGTACTTC. As protein: CASSLAVTGGRETQYF.

This sequence joins TRBV2 and TRBJ1-2; D is uncertain. This CDR3 region has 12 residues. Germline CDR1 is SNHLY and CDR2 is FYNNEI. CDR3 loop: CARFWDHYGYTF. DNA of the CDR3: TGTGCGCGCTTTTGGGATCACTATGGCTACACCTTC.

This chain uses TRBV10-1 with TRBJ1-5; D is uncertain. This CDR3 has 16 residues. V was cut by 3 bases and J by 0 bases, with 12 bases left in between. Germline-derived CDR1 and CDR2 are WNHNN and SYGVQD (reference sequence). As DNA, the CDR3 is TGCGCCAGCAGTGACAATCGACGGATTAGCAATCAGCCCCAGCATTTT. This encodes CASSDNRRISNQPQHF.

The chain has TRBV11-2 and TRBJ2-5, with TRBD1 matching over 8 bases. Germline assignment: CDR1 SGHAT and CDR2 FQNNGV. J lost 5 bases, V lost 3 bases, and 8 bases had no gene match. The CDR3 loop spans 15 amino acids. CDR3 amino acids: CASSFAGGAGETQYF. The CDR3 DNA follows: TGTGCCAGCAGCTTCGCAGGGGGCGCCGGGGAGACCCAGTACTTC.

This clone has a single count. This sequence joins TRBV6-5 and TRBJ2-1; no clear D gene. CDR3 size: 15 residues. Trimming pared 8 bases from V and 1 base from J, leaving 15 bases between. The V gene's germline CDR1 is MNHEY and CDR2 SVGAGI. CDR3 nucleotides: TGTGCCAGCCGCATAGGTGGAGAATCCTACAATGAGCAGTTCTTC. Its translation is CASRIGGESYNEQFF.

This rearrangement joins TRBV7-2 to TRBJ2-1; D unresolved. CDR1 and CDR2 (germline): SGHTA, FQGNSA. This CDR3 has 13 amino acids. V was shortened by 1 base and J by 8 bases, with 9 bases between the two germline ends. The CDR3: CASSLVPIDEQFF. CDR3 nucleotide sequence: TGTGCCAGCAGCTTAGTACCGATCGATGAGCAGTTCTTC. The full variable domain, with the rest looked up from reference TRBV7-2 and TRBJ2-1, is GAGVSQSPSNKVTEKGKDVELRCDPISGHTALYWYRQSLGQGLEFLIYFQGNSAPDKSGLPSDRFSAERTGGSVSTLTIQRTQQEDSAVYLCASSLVPIDEQFFGPGTRLTVL.

V usage is TRBV11-3 and J usage is TRBJ2-1; TRBD1 might be the D (6 bases). This CDR3 is built from 15 residues. Germline loops: CDR1 SGHNT, CDR2 YENEEA. V was pared by 3 bases and J by 0 bases, with 9 bases between. The CDR3 is CASSFTGLSYNEQFF. CDR3 in DNA: TGTGCCAGCAGCTTTACAGGGCTCTCCTACAATGAGCAGTTCTTC.

Of note for this clone: A read error may produce the germline difference seen at one junction end. Distinct nucleotide sequences in the sample also encode this CDR3. This chain connects TRBV19 to TRBJ1-1, with TRBD1 as a possible D gene (5 bases). The CDR3 spans 13 residues. Germline CDR1 is LNHDA and CDR2 is SQIVND (reference sequence). CDR3 in amino acids: CASSLRVDTEAFF. The CDR3 region has the DNA TGTGCCAGTAGTCTCAGGGTTGACACTGAAGCTTTCTTC.

V and J are TRBV5-1 and TRBJ2-7; weak D call: TRBD1 (5 bases). The V gene lost 4 bases and the J gene lost 4 bases, with 9 bases spanning the gap. This CDR3 is built from 12 residues. CDR1 is SGHRS, CDR2 YFSETQ, per germline. In DNA, the CDR3 is TGCGCCAGCAGCCTGACAGAGTACGAGCAGTACTTC. It is translated as CASSLTEYEQYF.